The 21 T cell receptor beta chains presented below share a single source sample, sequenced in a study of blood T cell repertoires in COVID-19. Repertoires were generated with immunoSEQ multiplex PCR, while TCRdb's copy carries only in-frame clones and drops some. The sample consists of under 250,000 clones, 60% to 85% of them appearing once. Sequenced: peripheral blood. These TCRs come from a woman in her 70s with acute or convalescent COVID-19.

The CDR3 bases are TGTGCCAGCAGCCTCTCGGTGTACACTGAAGCTTTCTTT. Translation gives CASSLSVYTEAFF. The V and J genes are TRBV11-2 and TRBJ1-1; no clear D gene. Trimming shortened V by 5 bases and J by 3 bases, and 10 bases separated the two germline ends. Germline loops: CDR1 SGHAT, CDR2 FQNNGV. The length of the CDR3 is 13 residues.

The DNA of the CDR3 is TGTGCTTTAGGGGGCTCTGGAAACACCATATATTTT. Its translation: CALGGSGNTIYF. The J gene is TRBJ1-3, the V gene TRBV12-3 or TRBV12-4; the D gene is possibly TRBD1 (6 bases). CDR3 length: 12 amino acids.

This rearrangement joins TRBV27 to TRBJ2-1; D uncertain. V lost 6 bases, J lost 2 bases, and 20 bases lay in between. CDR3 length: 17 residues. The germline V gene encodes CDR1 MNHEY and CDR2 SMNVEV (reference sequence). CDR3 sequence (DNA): TGTGCCAGCAGCCACGACTCGCGACCCATACCCTACAATGAGCAGTTCTTC. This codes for CASSHDSRPIPYNEQFF.

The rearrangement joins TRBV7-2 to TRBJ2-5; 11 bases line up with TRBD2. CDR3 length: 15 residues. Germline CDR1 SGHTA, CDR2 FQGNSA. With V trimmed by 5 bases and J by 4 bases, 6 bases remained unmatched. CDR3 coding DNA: TGTGCCAGCAGCATTCGACTAGCGGGGACAGAGACCCAGTACTTC. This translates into CASSIRLAGTETQYF.

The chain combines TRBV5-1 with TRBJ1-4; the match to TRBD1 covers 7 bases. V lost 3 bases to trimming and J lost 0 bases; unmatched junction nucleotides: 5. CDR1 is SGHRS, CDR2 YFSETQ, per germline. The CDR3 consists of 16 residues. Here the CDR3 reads CASSSTGPATNEKLFF. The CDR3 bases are TGCGCCAGCAGCTCGACAGGGCCCGCAACTAATGAAAAACTGTTTTTT.

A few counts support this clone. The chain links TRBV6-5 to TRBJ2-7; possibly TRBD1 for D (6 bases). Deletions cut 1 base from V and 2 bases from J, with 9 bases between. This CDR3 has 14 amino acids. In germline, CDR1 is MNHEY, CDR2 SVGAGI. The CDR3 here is CASSYLDRTYEQYF. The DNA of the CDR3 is TGTGCCAGCAGTTACTTGGACAGAACCTACGAGCAGTACTTC.

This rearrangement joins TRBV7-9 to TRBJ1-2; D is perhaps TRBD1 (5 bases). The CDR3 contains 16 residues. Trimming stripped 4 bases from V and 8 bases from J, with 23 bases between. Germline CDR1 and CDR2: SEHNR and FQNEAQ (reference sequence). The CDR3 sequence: CASSSSPSPGVGGYTF. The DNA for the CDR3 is TGTGCCAGCAGCTCGAGTCCGAGCCCGGGGGTTGGAGGCTACACCTTC.

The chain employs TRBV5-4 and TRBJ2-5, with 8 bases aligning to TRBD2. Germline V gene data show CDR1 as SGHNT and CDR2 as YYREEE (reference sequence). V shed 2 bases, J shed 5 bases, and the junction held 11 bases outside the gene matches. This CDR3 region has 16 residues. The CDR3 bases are TGTGCCAGCAGCTTTGGGACTAGGAGTTTGCTGGAGACCCAGTACTTC. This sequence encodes CASSFGTRSLLETQYF.

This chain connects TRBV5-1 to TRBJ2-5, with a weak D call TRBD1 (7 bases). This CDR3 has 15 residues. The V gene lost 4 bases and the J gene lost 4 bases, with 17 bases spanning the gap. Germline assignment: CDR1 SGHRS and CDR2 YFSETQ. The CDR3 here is CASSAATGRGETQYF. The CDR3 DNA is TGCGCCAGCAGCGCAGCGACAGGGCGGGGAGAGACCCAGTACTTC.

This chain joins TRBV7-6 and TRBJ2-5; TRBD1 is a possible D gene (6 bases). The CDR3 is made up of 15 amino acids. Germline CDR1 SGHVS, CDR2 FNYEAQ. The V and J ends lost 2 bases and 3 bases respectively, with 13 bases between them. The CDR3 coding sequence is TGTGCCAGCAGCTTACTAGGGGGTCTAGAAGAGACCCAGTACTTC. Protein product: CASSLLGGLEETQYF.

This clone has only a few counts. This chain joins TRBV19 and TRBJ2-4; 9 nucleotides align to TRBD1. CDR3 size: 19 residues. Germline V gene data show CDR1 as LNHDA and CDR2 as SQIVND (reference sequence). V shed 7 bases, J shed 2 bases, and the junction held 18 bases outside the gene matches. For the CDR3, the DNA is TGTGCCAGTACCCCGAACGTCTATGGAGACAGGGGGACCAAAAACATTCAGTACTTC. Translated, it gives CASTPNVYGDRGTKNIQYF.

The CDR3 DNA reads TGTGCCAGCAGCCGGACTGTAAACGCGGCCAACGAGCAGTACTTC. It yields the protein CASSRTVNAANEQYF. The chain links TRBV7-2 to TRBJ2-7; D possibly corresponds to TRBD2 (5 bases). Germline CDR1 and CDR2: SGHTA and FQGNSA. The CDR3 consists of 15 residues. V was shortened by 5 bases and J by 5 bases, with 19 bases between the two germline ends. Complete variable domain (other parts from reference TRBV7-2 and TRBJ2-7): GAGVSQSPSNKVTEKGKDVELRCDPISGHTALYWYRQSLGQGLEFLIYFQGNSAPDKSGLPSDRFSAERTGGSVSTLTIQRTQQEDSAVYLCASSRTVNAANEQYFGPGTRLTVT.

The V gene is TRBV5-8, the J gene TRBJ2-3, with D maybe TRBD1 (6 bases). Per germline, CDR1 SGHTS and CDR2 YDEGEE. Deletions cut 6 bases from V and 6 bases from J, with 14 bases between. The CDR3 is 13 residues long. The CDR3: CASTPDRPDTQYF. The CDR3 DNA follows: TGTGCCAGCACCCCCGACAGGCCCGATACGCAGTATTTT.

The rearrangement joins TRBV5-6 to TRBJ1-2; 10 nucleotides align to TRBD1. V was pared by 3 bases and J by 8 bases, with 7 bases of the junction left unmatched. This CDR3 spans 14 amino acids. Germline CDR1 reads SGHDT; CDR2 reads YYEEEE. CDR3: CASSYPGTGVGYTF. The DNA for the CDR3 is TGTGCCAGCAGCTATCCCGGGACAGGGGTAGGCTACACCTTC.

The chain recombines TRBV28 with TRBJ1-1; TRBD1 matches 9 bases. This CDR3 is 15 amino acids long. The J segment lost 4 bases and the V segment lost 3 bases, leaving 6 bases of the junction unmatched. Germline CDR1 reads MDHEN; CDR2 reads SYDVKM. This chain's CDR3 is CASSLTGGVSTEAFF. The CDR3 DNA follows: TGTGCCAGCAGTTTGACAGGGGGGGTAAGCACTGAAGCTTTCTTT.

This CDR3 is CASSAGLAGHNEQFF. CDR3 in DNA: TGTGCCAGCAGCGCAGGACTAGCGGGGCATAATGAGCAGTTCTTC. This chain links TRBV9 with TRBJ2-1; 12 bases are a match to TRBD2. CDR3 length equals 15 residues. Germline assignment: CDR1 SGDLS and CDR2 YYNGEE. The V segment lost 3 bases and the J segment 7 bases; nucleotides outside the gene matches: 5.

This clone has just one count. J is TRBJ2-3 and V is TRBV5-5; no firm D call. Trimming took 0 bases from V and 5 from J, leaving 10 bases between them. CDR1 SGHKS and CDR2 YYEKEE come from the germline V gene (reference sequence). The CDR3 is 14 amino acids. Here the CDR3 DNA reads TGTGCCAGCAGCTTGGGAAATTACGGAGATACGCAGTATTTT. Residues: CASSLGNYGDTQYF.

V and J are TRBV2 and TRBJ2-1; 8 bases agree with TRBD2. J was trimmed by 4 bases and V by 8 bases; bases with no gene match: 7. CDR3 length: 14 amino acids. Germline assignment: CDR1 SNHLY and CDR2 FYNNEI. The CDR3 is CASSFAGGYNEQFF. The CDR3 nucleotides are TGTGCCAGCTCCTTTGCGGGGGGTTACAATGAGCAGTTCTTC.

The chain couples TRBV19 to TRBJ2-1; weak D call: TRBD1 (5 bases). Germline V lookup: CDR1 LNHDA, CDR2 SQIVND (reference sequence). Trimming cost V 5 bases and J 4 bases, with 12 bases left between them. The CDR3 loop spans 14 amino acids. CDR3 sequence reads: CASSLFAGYNEQFF. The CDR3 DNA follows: TGTGCCAGTAGTCTGTTCGCAGGGTACAATGAGCAGTTCTTC.

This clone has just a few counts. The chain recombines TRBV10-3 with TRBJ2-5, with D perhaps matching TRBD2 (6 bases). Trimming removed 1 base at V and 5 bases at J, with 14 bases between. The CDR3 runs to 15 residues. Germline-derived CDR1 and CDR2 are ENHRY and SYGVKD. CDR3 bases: TGTGCCATCAGTGAGTGGGGGACTGGTCAGGAGACCCAGTACTTC. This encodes CAISEWGTGQETQYF.

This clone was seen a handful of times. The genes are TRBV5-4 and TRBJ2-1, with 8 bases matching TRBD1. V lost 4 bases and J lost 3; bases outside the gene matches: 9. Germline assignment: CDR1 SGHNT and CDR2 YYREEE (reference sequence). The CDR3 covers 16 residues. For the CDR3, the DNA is TGTGCCAGCAGCCCTCCCAGACAGGGGAACTACAATGAGCAGTTCTTC. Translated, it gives CASSPPRQGNYNEQFF.